The clone carrying this TCR beta chain was seen once. Profiling relied on immunoSEQ multiplex PCR, and the TCRdb table lists in-frame clones only, not all of them. The sample contains around 70,000 clones, approximately 83% of which appear only once. The data were taken from a study of control samples from healthy donors and cancer patients. The CDR3 totals 15 residues. Germline-derived CDR1 and CDR2 are SEHNR and FQNEAQ (reference sequence). The ends lost 5 bases at V and 2 bases at J; junction bases unmatched: 3. This chain connects TRBV7-9 to TRBJ2-2, with 9 positions matching TRBD2. This TCR was sampled from a man in his 60s in good health. The sample taken for sequencing was blood. The CDR3 loop is CASSLGLANTGELFF. DNA for the CDR3: TGTGCCAGCAGCCTGGGACTAGCAAACACCGGGGAGCTGTTTTTT.